This is a list of T cell receptor beta chains from one sample in a study of monozygotic twins with inflammatory bowel disease. Following a re-call of the 5' RACE reads, TCRdb has one entry per CDR3 protein and lacks DNA. Recorded here are 440,000 or so distinct CDR3 sequences; the top ten clones represent 2% to 3%. Sequencing was carried out using blood. These receptors all come from a human donor with ulcerative colitis or Crohn's disease, or a healthy co-twin of an affected twin (not recorded which). The CDR3 runs from the conserved cysteine through the conserved F or W.

j_gene	v_gene	CDR3aa
TRBJ2-1	TRBV29-1	CSVDPSGSNYNEQFF
TRBJ2-1	TRBV12-3/TRBV12-4	CASSFGVAEQFF
TRBJ2-7	TRBV7-9	CASSSSGAARIEQYF
TRBJ2-2	TRBV19	CASSIYLLAGVYTGELFF
TRBJ2-7	TRBV5-1	CASSLAGAVNEQYF
TRBJ1-1	TRBV18	CASSPNGAWAEAFF
TRBJ2-1	TRBV24-1	CATSDPRNSRDILSYNEQFF
TRBJ2-7	TRBV7-2	CASSLLGQGRNEQYF
TRBJ2-3	TRBV4-1	CASSQEGVGGLAGPKISTDTQYF
TRBJ1-1	TRBV6-2/TRBV6-3	CASFRGFRTEAFF
TRBJ2-1	TRBV20-1	CSAAGTSAGVDEQFF
TRBJ2-7	TRBV6-5	CASSYSLGGDSRFEQYF
TRBJ2-7	TRBV5-1	CASQRKTTGSPNEQYF
TRBJ2-1	TRBV7-6	CASSFRGTSYNEQFF
TRBJ1-1	TRBV30	CAWNPGKGNTEAFF
TRBJ1-4	TRBV6-1	CASRPSLTTNEKLFF
TRBJ1-1	TRBV5-6	CASSLIGGTEAFF
TRBJ2-1	TRBV28	CASSRGTSGARDEQFF
TRBJ1-1	TRBV2	CASVLRGNTEAFF
TRBJ2-2	TRBV19	CASRTTGNVGELFF
TRBJ2-7	TRBV5-1	CASSAPPASRGEQYF
TRBJ1-5	TRBV3-1	CASSPTWQGPNQPQHF
TRBJ2-2	TRBV18	CASSNLGGANTGELFF
TRBJ2-6	TRBV6-1	CASSPSGVPSGANVLTF
TRBJ1-6	TRBV4-1	CASSQAPGPIGPLHF
TRBJ2-2	TRBV20-1	CSALHRGGTGELFF
TRBJ2-1	TRBV5-1	CASSLVGSGGSYNEQFF
TRBJ1-2	TRBV14	CASSQDGRYTF
TRBJ2-1	TRBV7-9	CASSLAGTGTEQFF
TRBJ2-2	TRBV29-1	CSVLSGSGRAGELFF
TRBJ2-7	TRBV12-3/TRBV12-4	CASLQKAGGEQYF
TRBJ2-1	TRBV20-1	CSATGGSYEQFF
TRBJ2-7	TRBV27	CASSSTRTGGGHEQYF
TRBJ2-7	TRBV4-1	CASSQNPWRVYEQYF
TRBJ2-6	TRBV30	CAWSVGRKLSGAIVLTF
TRBJ1-1	TRBV11-2	CASRPRGPGDTEAFF
TRBJ2-1	TRBV7-9	CASSPAGNEQFF
TRBJ1-1	TRBV3-1	CASSQRGTNTAFF
TRBJ2-1	TRBV29-1	CSVEWHHTYNEQFF
TRBJ2-3	TRBV5-1	CASSLSVGLTDTQYF
TRBJ1-5	TRBV6-1	CASSPGQTSNQPQHF
TRBJ2-5	TRBV3-1	CASSQDPRSETQYF
TRBJ2-3	TRBV16	CASTHDGAGAQGLADTQYF
TRBJ1-5	TRBV20-1	CSASAARALQPQHF
TRBJ2-4	TRBV20-1	CSAPRLAEQYF
TRBJ2-1	TRBV7-2	CASSSSFEQFF
TRBJ1-6	TRBV11-1	CASSLGTGGVFSSYNSPLHF
TRBJ2-1	TRBV20-1	CSAQIFGASSYNEQFF
TRBJ2-2	TRBV4-1	CASSHRSDTGELFF
TRBJ1-1	TRBV5-1	CASSFYPRQNTEAFF
TRBJ1-1	TRBV6-5	CASSHGWSLGNTEAFF
TRBJ1-5	TRBV12-3/TRBV12-4	CASSPGQVGNQPQHF
TRBJ2-7	TRBV5-6	CASSFWGRPYEQYF
TRBJ1-2	TRBV7-8	CASSLNRGGNYGYTF
TRBJ2-5	TRBV7-9	CASSLGLPLGETQYF
TRBJ2-2	TRBV7-3	CASSLIKVRENTGELFF
TRBJ2-3	TRBV5-1	CASSSSGDRGASDTQYF
TRBJ2-7	TRBV3-1	CASSQGGAGPGYEQYF
TRBJ1-1	TRBV19	CASSIGRALMNTEAFF
TRBJ2-5	TRBV6-2/TRBV6-3	CASGASGGEETQYF